The clone carrying this T cell receptor (beta chain) was found a few times. V shed 3 bases, J shed 2 bases, and the junction held 10 bases outside the gene matches. This CDR3 comprises 16 residues. The germline gives CDR1 SGHRS, CDR2 YFSETQ. This specimen belongs to a study of beta chain features in type 1 diabetes. About the study: Cell yields, age and gender were similar between patients and healthy donors.

The study reverse transcribed the entire isolated RNA, so it sequenced expressed TCRB transcripts. Data came from immunoSEQ multiplex PCR; TCRdb stores just in-frame clones and leaves some out. The table lists under 800,000 clones, 15% of them singletons. The source material was naive CD4+ T cells from blood. The chain carries TRBV5-1 and TRBJ2-7; TRBD1 matches at 8 bases. This clonotype was obtained from a man younger than 35 in good health. The CDR3: CASSSDPRGRTYEQYF. The CDR3 DNA reads TGCGCCAGCAGCTCCGACCCCAGGGGGCGCACCTACGAGCAGTACTTC.